This T cell receptor beta chain was sequenced during a study of regulatory T cells in long-lasting Graves disease. Study context: In persistent Graves' disease, antithyroid drugs had been taken for over 5 years and TSH receptor antibodies stayed positive.

This clonotype was seen at least ten times. Its antigen is currently unknown. Overall study findings and caveats: Few sampled subjects may have lowered accuracy. Newly diagnosed patients shared 950 to 1,000 public clonotypes; persistent patients shared approximately 2,700.

Specified time point: persistent/refractory GD, antithyroid drugs over 5 years with positive TRAb. There was RNA extracted from PBMCs, and the TCR library was made from it. This CDR3 comprises 14 residues. Trimming stripped 5 bases from V and 1 base from J, with 9 bases between. Arm-PCR of CDR3 regions and iRepertoire HTBI primers were used to build TCR beta libraries. TCRdb reanalysed the multiplex PCR reads using MiXCR and keeps one entry per CDR3 protein. The sample lists around 460,000 distinct CDR3 sequences, 22% occurring once. This TCR was recovered from a female donor with Graves disease. The V call is TRBV12-3 or TRBV12-4, the J call TRBJ1-5, with a tentative D call TRBD1 (5 bases). The specimen was peripheral blood mononuclear cells (PBMCs), collected when the disease was refractory, from a patient treated with antithyroid drugs. CDR3 loop: CASSTGGSNQPQHF. CDR3 in DNA: TGTGCCAGCAGTACGGGGGGAAGCAATCAGCCCCAGCATTTT.